This entry features one T cell receptor (beta chain) sequence. No antigen is known for it. The data stem from a study of CD4 T cells in relation to SARS-CoV-2 and coronaviruses. Germline V gene sequence: CDR1 MNHEY, CDR2 SVGAGI. The ends lost 5 bases at V and 3 bases at J; junction bases unmatched: 5. CDR3 length equals 14 residues. Before the COVID-19 pandemic, during about 2011-2019, CD4+ T cells were taken from unexposed donors. After less than 11 days of culture, CD4+ T cells were isolated. Some clones are missing from TCRdb's copy, which holds only in-frame ones; the method was immunoSEQ multiplex PCR. This repertoire shows about 20,000 clones, about 74% found once; its top ten account for 30%.

The genes are TRBV6-5 and TRBJ1-2; 8 nucleotides match TRBD1. The TCR originated in a human donor in good health. Sequencing was carried out using CD4+ T cells from PBMCs, cultured in vitro. As DNA, the CDR3 is TGTGCCAGCAGTCACACAGGGGGGGACTATGGCTACACCTTC. As protein: CASSHTGGDYGYTF.